Listed here is a single T cell receptor (beta chain). The antigen is undetermined. Extracted from the samples, RNA was reverse transcribed into cDNA to serve as the sequencing template. Generated by immunoSEQ multiplex PCR, the TCRdb table keeps only in-frame clones and is missing some. The sample holds 95,000 to 100,000 clones, roughly 64% seen once. The data stem from a study of CD8+ T cells in alopecia areata. Germline CDR1 reads MNHEY; CDR2 reads SVGAGI. Trimming left V 2 bases short and J 0 bases short, with 6 bases between. The CDR3 runs to 14 residues. As to treatment: oral pan-JAK inhibitor, 5-10 mg twice daily. A FACSAria was used to sort CD4+ and CD8+ T cells. These cells came from PBMCs. Study-wide results and limits: Administration of tofacitinib significantly diminished scalp clonality and expanded CD8+ clones within the top 100. It was lesional scalp, especially alopecia totalis/universalis, that showed higher clonality than normal scalp. One nonresponder leaves baseline CD8+ expansion's link to response uncertain.

The material was CD8+ T cells sorted from blood, obtained at week 4, from a patient treated with tofacitinib. The clonotype comes from a human donor with alopecia areata. The chain is built from TRBV6-5 and TRBJ2-3; D is uncertain. The CDR3 loop is CASSYRASTDTQYF. CDR3 DNA sequence: TGTGCCAGCAGTTACCGAGCGAGCACAGATACGCAGTATTTT.